This entry lists 23 T cell receptor beta chains sequenced from one sample in a study of T cells after yellow fever vaccination. Using its own MiXCR run on the 5' RACE reads, TCRdb lists one record per CDR3 protein. The data show roughly 300,000 distinct CDR3 sequences, around 6.8% seen once. The sample here was PBMCs, taken about 41 days after the first yellow fever vaccination. These receptor sequences come from a man aged 18 to 29 who received the YFV17D yellow fever vaccine.

The chain's CDR3 is CASSLDEGLVTDTQYF. The CDR3 nucleotides read TGTGCCAGCAGCTTAGATGAGGGACTTGTCACAGATACGCAGTATTTT. The chain carries TRBV11-2 and TRBJ2-3, with a tentative D call TRBD2 (6 bases). Germline V CDR1 and CDR2: SGHAT, FQNNGV. The V and J ends lost 0 bases and 2 bases respectively, with 12 bases between them. CDR3 length: 16 amino acids.

The chain uses TRBV9 and TRBJ2-5; 8 positions agree with TRBD1. The CDR3 sequence is 17 residues long. V dropped 0 bases and J dropped 8; count of bases not matched to a gene: 15. Germline V gene lookup returns CDR1 SGDLS and CDR2 YYNGEE. The chain's CDR3 is CASSVALQGANQGTQYF. CDR3 DNA: TGTGCCAGCAGCGTAGCTCTCCAGGGGGCCAACCAAGGTACCCAGTACTTC.

The chain links TRBV2 to TRBJ2-1; TRBD2 matches 7 bases. Germline assignment: CDR1 SNHLY and CDR2 FYNNEI. The CDR3 runs to 17 residues. V lost 2 bases to trimming and J lost 1 base; unmatched junction nucleotides: 8. The CDR3 sequence is CASSESGRGWSYNEQFF. In nucleotides, the CDR3 is TGTGCCAGCAGTGAAAGTGGGCGGGGGTGGTCCTACAATGAGCAGTTCTTC.

This clonotype was seen more than once but under ten times. The chain combines TRBV20-1 with TRBJ2-5, with 7 bases matching TRBD2. This CDR3 contains 15 residues. Losses at the gene ends were 5 bases for V and 4 bases for J; bases not matched to a gene: 13. Germline CDR1 is DFQATT and CDR2 is SNEGSKA (reference sequence). The CDR3 nucleotides read TGCAGTGCTTCTCGGACGGCAGCGGGATTAGAGACCCAGTACTTC. It is translated as CSASRTAAGLETQYF.

There are many counts of this clonotype. In DNA form, the CDR3 reads TGTGCCAGCAGCCCGGCCGGACAGGGAAGGTCAGGAGCTTTCTTT. Translating gives CASSPAGQGRSGAFF. The rearrangement links TRBV7-3 to TRBJ1-1, with 8 bases aligning to TRBD1. Looked up from germline, CDR1 is SGHTA and CDR2 is FQGTGA. With 5 bases clipped from V and 10 bases from J, the junction kept 15 bases outside the gene matches. This CDR3 region has 15 residues.

The chain employs TRBV11-1 and TRBJ2-3; 12 bases are shared with TRBD2. The CDR3 totals 15 residues. V trimming: 5 bases; J trimming: 3 bases; junction bases outside the gene matches: 3. Germline CDR1 is SGHAT and CDR2 is FQDESV (reference sequence). The CDR3 nucleotides read TGTGCCAGCAGCCATGGGACTAGCGGGACAGATACGCAGTATTTT. Encoded protein: CASSHGTSGTDTQYF.

This clonotype occurred a few times. The chain has TRBV23-1 and TRBJ2-7; 7 bases line up with TRBD2. TRBV23-1 is an open reading frame, and its role is uncertain. J was trimmed by 1 base and V by 11 bases; bases with no gene match: 5. The CDR3 runs to 12 residues. The CDR3 spells CAAPGGSYEQYF. The CDR3 coding sequence is TGCGCCGCCCCGGGAGGTTCCTACGAGCAGTACTTC.

This clonotype was observed a handful of times. The rearrangement links TRBV4-3 to TRBJ2-1; D is ambiguous. This CDR3 is built from 13 residues. Germline V lookup: CDR1 LGHNA, CDR2 YSLEER. The V gene lost 1 base and the J gene lost 7 bases, with 8 bases spanning the gap. The CDR3 coding sequence is TGCGCCAGCAGCCAAGGGCCTAGTAATGAGCAGTTCTTC. It encodes CASSQGPSNEQFF.

This clonotype was seen many times. This sequence joins TRBV12-3 or TRBV12-4 and TRBJ2-7; 9 bases map to TRBD1. The CDR3 length is 11 residues. The trim removed 6 bases at V and 12 bases at J, leaving 6 bases unmatched. CDR3 sequence: CASSNRGRTYF. The CDR3 coding sequence is TGTGCCAGCAGCAACAGGGGGCGCACGTACTTC.

Only a few counts were recorded for this clonotype. V usage is TRBV5-6 and J usage is TRBJ2-5; D could derive from TRBD1 or TRBD2 (7 bases each). CDR3 size: 16 residues. Germline V gives CDR1 SGHDT, CDR2 YYEEEE. The ends were cut back, 2 bases at V and 4 bases at J, with 18 bases in the middle. CDR3 bases: TGTGCCAGCAGCTTCACAATAAGCAGGGGGGGAGAGACCCAGTACTTC. Encoded protein: CASSFTISRGGETQYF.

The chain uses TRBV27 and TRBJ2-7, with D unclear. The CDR3 has 14 residues. CDR1 MNHEY and CDR2 SMNVEV come from the germline V gene (reference sequence). V shed 3 bases and J shed 2 bases, with 11 bases lying between them. CDR3 nucleotide sequence: TGTGCCAGCAGTTTCCAGCGCGACACCTACGAGCAGTACTTC. Its translation: CASSFQRDTYEQYF.

The CDR3 DNA reads TGTGCCATCAGTGACCCCCCGCGGACGCGAACCGGGGAGCTGTTTTTT. Its translation is CAISDPPRTRTGELFF. V is TRBV10-3 and J is TRBJ2-2; no firm D call. Germline CDR1 is ENHRY and CDR2 is SYGVKD. The germline V and J ends were trimmed by 3 bases and 5 bases, with 16 bases remaining between them. The length of the CDR3 is 16 residues.

The V gene is TRBV5-4, the J gene TRBJ2-5; 12 bases map to TRBD1. Germline lookup yields CDR1 SGHNT and CDR2 YYREEE (reference sequence). V shed 3 bases, J shed 5 bases, and the junction held 5 bases outside the gene matches. The CDR3 spans 15 residues. CDR3: CASSYGTGGLETQYF. The DNA of the CDR3 is TGTGCCAGCAGCTACGGGACAGGGGGCCTGGAGACCCAGTACTTC.

The J gene is TRBJ2-2, the V gene TRBV18, with unresolved D. The germline V and J ends were trimmed by 3 bases and 5 bases, with 4 bases remaining between them. The CDR3 contains 12 residues. The germline CDR1 and CDR2 sequences are KGHSH and LQKENI. CDR3 sequence (DNA): TGTGCCAGCTCACCGACAACCGGGGAGCTGTTTTTT. This translates into CASSPTTGELFF. Variable domain in full (rest from reference TRBV18 and TRBJ2-2): NAGVMQNPRHLVRRRGQEARLRCSPMKGHSHVYWYRQLPEEGLKFMVYLQKENIIDESGMPKERFSAEFPKEGPSILRIQQVVRGDSAAYFCASSPTTGELFFGEGSRLTVL.

This clonotype was observed at least ten times. This chain joins TRBV12-3 or TRBV12-4 and TRBJ2-1, with 8 bases identical to TRBD2. The CDR3 totals 13 residues. J lost 9 bases, V lost 8 bases, and 9 bases had no gene match. This CDR3 reads CASSSGGMGEQFF. CDR3 DNA sequence: TGTGCCAGCTCCAGCGGGGGAATGGGTGAGCAGTTCTTC.

This clonotype was seen at least ten times. The gene calls are TRBV11-2 and TRBJ1-4; no firm D call. V lost 3 bases, J lost 0 bases, and 11 bases lay in between. CDR3 length: 16 amino acids. CDR1 and CDR2 from the germline V gene are SGHAT and FQNNGV. CDR3 DNA: TGTGCCAGCAGCTTTGAGACCCTTGCAACTAATGAAAAACTGTTTTTT. This encodes CASSFETLATNEKLFF. Looking up the rest from reference TRBV11-2 and TRBJ1-4 gives the full variable domain: EAGVAQSPRYKIIEKRQSVAFWCNPISGHATLYWYQQILGQGPKLLIQFQNNGVVDDSQLPKDRFSAERLKGVDSTLKIQPAKLEDSAVYLCASSFETLATNEKLFFGSGTQLSVL.

This clonotype was recorded only once. This clone may be a read error of a much larger clone one base away. The CDR3 DNA reads as TGTGCCTGCAGTTTAACCGGGATTAGCACAGATACGCAGTATTTT. The encoded protein is CACSLTGISTDTQYF. The V call is TRBV27, the J call TRBJ2-3, with D perhaps TRBD2 (5 bases). Germline-derived CDR1 and CDR2 are MNHEY and SMNVEV (reference sequence). The length of the CDR3 is 15 residues.

This clonotype has a handful of counts. The rearrangement uses TRBV18 and TRBJ1-5; TRBD1 matches 9 bases. V lost 5 bases to trimming and J lost 5 bases; unmatched junction nucleotides: 13. This CDR3 spans 17 amino acids. CDR1 is KGHSH, CDR2 LQKENI, per germline. CDR3 coding DNA: TGTGCCAGCTCAGCTCTCGTGGGACAGGGTACCCATCAGCCCCAGCATTTT. It yields the protein CASSALVGQGTHQPQHF.

This clonotype was seen a handful of times. This chain joins TRBV6-5 and TRBJ1-5, with TRBD1 as a possible D gene (6 bases). Germline V gene lookup returns CDR1 MNHEY and CDR2 SVGAGI. The length of the CDR3 is 17 residues. V lost 2 bases and J lost 5, with 19 bases in between. The CDR3 protein is CASSYPRAGAGDQPQHF. CDR3 DNA: TGTGCCAGCAGTTACCCACGCGCGGGGGCAGGAGATCAGCCCCAGCATTTT.

This clonotype was counted ten times or more. The J gene is TRBJ2-1, the V gene TRBV18, with D tentatively TRBD1 or TRBD2 (5 bases each). Germline V gives CDR1 KGHSH, CDR2 LQKENI. The CDR3 extends over 13 amino acids. Between the trimmed V and J ends, which lost 4 bases and 7 bases, there was a span of 11 bases. The CDR3 sequence: CASSLGALNEQFF. CDR3 nucleotide sequence: TGTGCCAGCTCACTCGGGGCACTGAATGAGCAGTTCTTC.

This clonotype was recorded many times. The rearrangement joins TRBV12-3 or TRBV12-4 to TRBJ2-7, with TRBD1 matching 8 bases. V lost 7 bases, J lost 5 bases, and 10 bases stayed unmatched. The CDR3 runs 14 residues. CDR3 DNA: TGTGCCAGCACCCATACGGACAGGGAGCACGAGCAGTACTTC. This sequence encodes CASTHTDREHEQYF.

The chain is built from TRBV1 and TRBJ2-7; the tabulated D call, TRBD2, remains unverified against the DNA. TRBV1 is labeled a pseudogene. CDR3 size: 16 residues. The CDR3 reads CTSSQPPLAFTYEQYF. The CDR3 nucleotides are TGCACCAGCAGCCAACCCCCACTAGCGTTCACCTACGAGCAGTACTTC.

This clonotype was detected many times. DNA of the CDR3: TGTGCCAGCAGCCCCTCACTTGTACCCAATGAGCAGTTCTTC. Amino acid sequence: CASSPSLVPNEQFF. V gene TRBV7-3 combines with J gene TRBJ2-1; D remains unclear. CDR3 length: 14 residues. Trimming pared 5 bases from V and 6 bases from J, leaving 14 bases between. In germline, CDR1 is SGHTA, CDR2 FQGTGA.